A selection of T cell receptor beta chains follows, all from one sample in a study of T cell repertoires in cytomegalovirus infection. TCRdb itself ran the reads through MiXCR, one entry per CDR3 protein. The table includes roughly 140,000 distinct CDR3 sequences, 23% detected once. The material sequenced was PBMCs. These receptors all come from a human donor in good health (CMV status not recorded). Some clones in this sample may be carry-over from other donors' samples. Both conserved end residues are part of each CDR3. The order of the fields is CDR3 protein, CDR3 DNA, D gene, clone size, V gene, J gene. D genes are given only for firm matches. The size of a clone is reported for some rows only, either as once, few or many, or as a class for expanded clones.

CDR3: CASSPKVGPSSYNSPLHF; DNA: TGTGCCAGCAGCCCAAAGGTGGGGCCGAGCTCCTATAATTCACCCCTCCACTTT; D: .; size: few; V: TRBV14; J: TRBJ1-6
CDR3: CASSQDSNEQFF; DNA: TGTGCCAGCAGCCAAGATAGCAATGAGCAGTTCTTC; D: .; size: .; V: TRBV14; J: TRBJ2-1
CDR3: CASSSLGGVGETQYF; DNA: TGTGCCAGCAGCTCATTGGGGGGGGTTGGAGAGACCCAGTACTTC; D: TRBD2; size: .; V: TRBV7-3; J: TRBJ2-5
CDR3: CASSLSGGPNYEQYF; DNA: TGTGCCAGCAGCTTGAGCGGGGGGCCGAACTACGAGCAGTACTTC; D: TRBD2; size: .; V: TRBV7-3; J: TRBJ2-7
CDR3: CASSRGDSPNEQFF; DNA: TGTGCCAGCAGCCGAGGGGACAGCCCCAATGAGCAGTTCTTC; D: TRBD1; size: few; V: TRBV7-6; J: TRBJ2-1
CDR3: CSATTGDDGYTF; DNA: TGCAGTGCTACGACAGGGGATGATGGCTACACCTTC; D: TRBD1; size: few; V: TRBV20-1; J: TRBJ1-2
CDR3: CASSYDYEQYF; DNA: TGTGCCAGCAGTTACGACTACGAGCAGTACTTC; D: .; size: few; V: TRBV28; J: TRBJ2-7
CDR3: CASTRQKTGTYNEQFF; DNA: TGTGCCAGCACCAGACAAAAAACCGGGACCTACAATGAGCAGTTCTTC; D: .; size: many; V: TRBV7-2; J: TRBJ2-1
CDR3: CASSSSVNGGYEQYF; DNA: TGTGCCAGCAGTTCCTCCGTTAATGGGGGCTACGAGCAGTACTTC; D: .; size: once; V: TRBV28; J: TRBJ2-7
CDR3: CASSRTPEQYF; DNA: TGTGCCAGCAGTCGGACGCCCGAGCAGTACTTC; D: .; size: .; V: TRBV28; J: TRBJ2-7
CDR3: CASTSGTSGPQGEQFF; DNA: TGTGCCAGCACGTCCGGGACTAGCGGTCCCCAAGGAGAGCAGTTCTTC; D: TRBD2; size: few; V: TRBV2; J: TRBJ2-1
CDR3: CASSQEAGGDTDTQYF; DNA: TGCGCCAGCAGCCAAGAAGCGGGGGGTGACACAGATACGCAGTATTTT; D: TRBD2; size: few; V: TRBV4-1; J: TRBJ2-3
CDR3: CASSLKPGLQPQHF; DNA: TGTGCCAGCAGCTTAAAACCGGGATTACAGCCCCAGCATTTT; D: .; size: many; V: TRBV7-2; J: TRBJ1-5
CDR3: CSVDGVKETQYF; DNA: TGCAGCGTTGACGGCGTGAAGGAGACCCAGTACTTC; D: .; size: .; V: TRBV29-1; J: TRBJ2-5
CDR3: CASSLAGVPNTGELFF; DNA: TGTGCCAGCAGCTTGGCCGGGGTACCGAACACCGGGGAGCTGTTTTTT; D: .; size: .; V: TRBV5-8; J: TRBJ2-2
CDR3: CATGHRTDTQYF; DNA: TGTGCCACGGGTCATAGGACAGATACGCAGTATTTT; D: .; size: .; V: TRBV28; J: TRBJ2-3
CDR3: CASSLTPTANYGYTF; DNA: TGTGCCAGCAGTTTAACTCCGACAGCTAACTATGGCTACACCTTC; D: .; size: .; V: TRBV28; J: TRBJ1-2
CDR3: CASSLGLTSGELFF; DNA: TGTGCCAGCAGCTTAGGTCTAACTAGCGGGGAGCTGTTTTTT; D: .; size: .; V: TRBV7-2; J: TRBJ2-2
CDR3: CATSGRQINQPQHF; DNA: TGTGCCACCAGCGGACGACAAATAAATCAGCCCCAGCATTTT; D: .; size: few; V: TRBV15; J: TRBJ1-5
CDR3: CASSESTSGQSYFSYEQYF; DNA: TGTGCCAGCAGTGAAAGCACATCCGGGCAGTCCTATTTCTCCTACGAGCAGTACTTC; D: .; size: .; V: TRBV2; J: TRBJ2-7
CDR3: CASSWTAAYEQYF; DNA: TGTGCCAGCAGTTGGACGGCAGCCTACGAGCAGTACTTC; D: .; size: many; V: TRBV6-2/TRBV6-3; J: TRBJ2-7
CDR3: CASSSGTERSSEQFF; DNA: TGCGCCAGCAGCAGTGGGACAGAAAGGTCCAGTGAGCAGTTCTTC; D: TRBD1; size: .; V: TRBV5-1; J: TRBJ2-1
CDR3: CASSQQRGTGAYNEQFF; DNA: TGTGCCAGCAGCCAACAAAGGGGGACAGGGGCCTACAATGAGCAGTTCTTC; D: TRBD1; size: few; V: TRBV14; J: TRBJ2-1
CDR3: CASSLEIPLATQYF; DNA: TGTGCCAGCAGCTTAGAAATCCCCCTGGCTACGCAGTATTTT; D: .; size: few; V: TRBV7-9; J: TRBJ2-3
CDR3: CASSLGLAYTGELFF; DNA: TGTGCCAGCAGCTTAGGACTAGCATACACCGGGGAGCTGTTTTTT; D: TRBD2; size: few; V: TRBV11-2; J: TRBJ2-2
CDR3: CSARGGGTASGYF; DNA: TGCAGTGCTAGAGGGGGCGGGACCGCCTCTGGGTACTTC; D: .; size: .; V: TRBV20-1; J: TRBJ2-7
CDR3: CASSRAAANEKLFF; DNA: TGTGCCAGCAGTAGGGCAGCTGCGAATGAAAAACTGTTTTTT; D: .; size: many; V: TRBV11-2; J: TRBJ1-4
CDR3: CASSPGGRQYF; DNA: TGTGCCAGCAGCCCGGGTGGGCGGCAGTACTTC; D: .; size: few; V: TRBV7-9; J: TRBJ2-7
CDR3: CASSQEQAPGFETQYF; DNA: TGTGCCAGCAGCCAAGAACAGGCGCCGGGATTCGAGACCCAGTACTTC; D: .; size: .; V: TRBV4-2; J: TRBJ2-5
CDR3: CASRPGYQPQHF; DNA: TGTGCCAGCAGGCCAGGGTATCAGCCCCAGCATTTT; D: .; size: many; V: TRBV28; J: TRBJ1-5
CDR3: CASSRGLTSGVSYEQYF; DNA: TGTGCCAGCAGTCGGGGCCTGACTAGCGGGGTTTCCTACGAGCAGTACTTC; D: TRBD2; size: many; V: TRBV7-8; J: TRBJ2-7
CDR3: CASSLDRAQSSYNEQFF; DNA: TGTGCCAGCAGCTTAGACAGGGCCCAGAGCTCCTACAATGAGCAGTTCTTC; D: .; size: many; V: TRBV7-2; J: TRBJ2-1
CDR3: CASSIGQGRHQPQHF; DNA: TGTGCCAGCAGTATAGGACAGGGAAGGCATCAGCCCCAGCATTTT; D: TRBD1; size: many; V: TRBV12-3/TRBV12-4; J: TRBJ1-5
CDR3: CSAKGDRGFYEQYF; DNA: TGCAGTGCTAAGGGGGACAGGGGATTTTACGAGCAGTACTTC; D: TRBD1; size: few; V: TRBV20-1; J: TRBJ2-7
CDR3: CASSAPDRGSGEQYF; DNA: TGTGCCAGCAGTGCCCCGGACAGGGGGTCCGGGGAGCAGTACTTC; D: TRBD1; size: .; V: TRBV12-3/TRBV12-4; J: TRBJ2-7
CDR3: CSAPGQGQETQYF; DNA: TGCAGTGCCCCGGGACAGGGCCAAGAGACCCAGTACTTC; D: TRBD1; size: few; V: TRBV20-1; J: TRBJ2-5
CDR3: CASSQQGLEDTIYF; DNA: TGTGCCAGCAGCCAGCAGGGTTTGGAAGACACCATATATTTT; D: .; size: many; V: TRBV7-9; J: TRBJ1-3
CDR3: CASSPPDTYEQYF; DNA: TGTGCCAGCTCACCGCCCGACACCTACGAGCAGTACTTC; D: .; size: .; V: TRBV18; J: TRBJ2-7
CDR3: CASSRIDSPLHF; DNA: TGTGCCAGCAGCAGGATAGATTCACCCCTCCACTTT; D: .; size: .; V: TRBV6-6; J: TRBJ1-6
CDR3: CATSPREFGYEQYF; DNA: TGTGCCACCAGCCCCCGGGAGTTTGGATACGAGCAGTACTTC; D: .; size: few; V: TRBV15; J: TRBJ2-7
CDR3: CASSRDRAQETQYF; DNA: TGTGCCAGCAGCCGGGACAGGGCTCAAGAGACCCAGTACTTC; D: TRBD1; size: many; V: TRBV7-2; J: TRBJ2-5
CDR3: CASSPHWEMGSYEQYF; DNA: TGTGCCAGCAGTCCTCACTGGGAAATGGGCTCCTACGAGCAGTACTTC; D: .; size: few; V: TRBV2; J: TRBJ2-7
CDR3: CASKVGLRSSYNEQFF; DNA: TGTGCCAGTAAGGTAGGACTCCGTAGCTCCTACAATGAGCAGTTCTTC; D: .; size: .; V: TRBV19; J: TRBJ2-1